Reported below is one T cell receptor (beta chain). The target antigen is unknown. PCR involved 60 Vbeta and 13 Jbeta primers. Repertoires were generated with immunoSEQ multiplex PCR, while TCRdb's copy carries only in-frame clones and drops some. The data contain 130,000 or so clones, over 60% of them singletons. The data originate from a study of cytomegalovirus exposure and HLA in healthy donors. Study-level points and caveats: Some public TCRs appeared in many individuals, while most sequences were rare. Among immune exposure information, only CMV serostatus was available.

This CDR3 contains 15 residues. The V gene's germline CDR1 is MDHEN and CDR2 SYDVKM. V gave up 5 bases and J gave up 9 bases; unmatched junction bases: 13. Each donor was healthy, and each was a bone marrow donor. V gene TRBV28 combines with J gene TRBJ2-1; 7 positions agree with TRBD2. This sequence was found in a man aged 40-49 years in good health and CMV-seronegative. The specimen was PBMCs. The DNA of the CDR3 is TGTGCCAGCAGTCCCCGGGGCGGGAGTCGGGGTGAGCAGTTCTTC. Residues: CASSPRGGSRGEQFF.